Listed here are 25 T cell receptor beta chains from one sample, sequenced in a study of T cells and copy number aberrations in small-cell lung cancer. Some clones are missing from TCRdb's copy, which holds only in-frame ones; the method was immunoSEQ multiplex PCR. The sample records thousands of clones, approximately 76% being singletons. The sample consisted of normal tissue next to the tumor. The receptors stem from a woman in her seventies with small cell lung cancer. Some clones in this sample may be carry-over from other donors' samples.

The CDR3 DNA reads TGTGCCAGCAGCTTGGATAACTACGAGCAGTACTTC. It codes for CASSLDNYEQYF. This chain connects TRBV5-6 to TRBJ2-7, with D hard to call. The length of the CDR3 is 12 residues. Trimming removed 0 bases at V and 3 bases at J, with 4 bases between. Germline lookup yields CDR1 SGHDT and CDR2 YYEEEE.

The V gene is TRBV11-2, the J gene TRBJ2-6; D not certain. V lost 3 bases, J lost 4 bases, and 7 bases lay in between. This CDR3 region has 14 residues. The germline gives CDR1 SGHAT, CDR2 FQNNGV. CDR3 bases: TGTGCCAGCAGCTTGTCAGCAGGGGCCAACGTCCTGACTTTC. Translation: CASSLSAGANVLTF.

The genes are TRBV27 and TRBJ2-7, with TRBD2 matching 7 bases. This CDR3 region has 13 residues. Germline lookup yields CDR1 MNHEY and CDR2 SMNVEV (reference sequence). J was trimmed by 6 bases and V by 5 bases; bases with no gene match: 7. CDR3: CASSPGRGVEQYF. The CDR3 DNA reads as TGTGCCAGCAGTCCCGGACGGGGGGTCGAGCAGTACTTC.

This chain joins TRBV9 and TRBJ2-3; D is unclear. Trimming shortened V by 6 bases and J by 2 bases, and 7 bases separated the two germline ends. Germline-derived CDR1 and CDR2 are SGDLS and YYNGEE. This CDR3 region has 12 residues. The CDR3 loop is CASTPTTDTQYF. The DNA for the CDR3 is TGTGCCAGCACCCCGACCACAGATACGCAGTATTTT.

The chain is built from TRBV4-1 and TRBJ2-1; 15 bases match TRBD2. The CDR3 loop spans 19 amino acids. Trimming at V came to 1 base and at J to 9 bases, leaving 13 bases not matched to a gene. Germline V gives CDR1 MGHRA, CDR2 YSYEKL. In DNA, the CDR3 is TGCGCCAGCAGCCAAGCATGGACTAGCGGGAGGGCTCGGGGGATTGAGCAGTTCTTC. It encodes CASSQAWTSGRARGIEQFF.

The CDR3 spells CASSPEYLYGYTF. CDR3 nucleotide sequence: TGTGCCAGCAGCCCGGAGTATCTCTATGGCTACACCTTC. V is TRBV7-2 and J is TRBJ1-2, with D unclear. V shed 5 bases and J shed 4 bases, with 11 bases lying between them. The length of the CDR3 is 13 residues. Looked up from germline, CDR1 is SGHTA and CDR2 is FQGNSA. Full variable domain (outside the CDR3, taken from reference TRBV7-2 and TRBJ1-2): GAGVSQSPSNKVTEKGKDVELRCDPISGHTALYWYRQSLGQGLEFLIYFQGNSAPDKSGLPSDRFSAERTGGSVSTLTIQRTQQEDSAVYLCASSPEYLYGYTFGSGTRLTVV.

By frequency in the sample, this clone is medium-sized. The V gene is TRBV19, the J gene TRBJ2-7, with D unresolved. Germline V gene lookup returns CDR1 LNHDA and CDR2 SQIVND (reference sequence). V lost 6 bases and J 6 bases, leaving 18 bases between the germline ends. This CDR3 is 14 amino acids long. DNA for the CDR3: TGTGCCAGTAGCCCTCCCCCGGCAGGAACCGAGCAGTACTTC. Protein: CASSPPPAGTEQYF. Full variable domain (missing parts from reference TRBV19 and TRBJ2-7): DGGITQSPKYLFRKEGQNVTLSCEQNLNHDAMYWYRQDPGQGLRLIYYSQIVNDFQKGDIAEGYSVSREKKESFPLTVTSAQKNPTAFYLCASSPPPAGTEQYFGPGTRLTVT.

The chain recombines TRBV6-1 with TRBJ2-1; no clear D gene. The CDR3 has 12 residues. Germline assignment: CDR1 MNHNS and CDR2 SASEGT. The V end lost 6 bases, the J end lost 9 bases, and 12 bases lay between the germline ends. Here the CDR3 reads CASRDRFFEQFF. As DNA, the CDR3 is TGTGCCAGCAGGGACCGGTTTTTTGAGCAGTTCTTC.

This sequence joins TRBV9 and TRBJ2-7; the D is unclear. CDR3 length equals 12 residues. V gave up 3 bases and J gave up 3 bases, with 7 bases separating them. CDR1 and CDR2 from the germline V gene are SGDLS and YYNGEE. The DNA for the CDR3 is TGTGCCAGCAGCGGAGCCAACTACGAGCAGTACTTC. Its translation is CASSGANYEQYF.

The chain is built from TRBV7-3 and TRBJ1-1; D is perhaps TRBD1 (5 bases). CDR3 length equals 10 residues. Germline V gene data show CDR1 as SGHTA and CDR2 as FQGTGA. V was pared by 5 bases and J by 11 bases, with 9 bases between. The CDR3 DNA reads as TGTGCCAGCAGCGCTGGGGGGGCTTTCTTT. Its protein product is CASSAGGAFF.

The chain couples TRBV7-2 to TRBJ2-2; 9 bases are shared with TRBD1. Germline V gene data show CDR1 as SGHTA and CDR2 as FQGNSA. With 7 bases clipped from V and 0 bases from J, the junction kept 6 bases outside the gene matches. This CDR3 spans 16 amino acids. The DNA for the CDR3 is TGTGCCAGCAATTTCGGGACAGGGTCGAACACCGGGGAGCTGTTTTTT. This translates into CASNFGTGSNTGELFF.

This sequence joins TRBV6-1 and TRBJ2-3, with D hard to call. From germline, CDR1 is MNHNS and CDR2 SASEGT. The CDR3 contains 11 residues. Trimming shortened V by 3 bases and J by 12 bases, and 10 bases separated the two germline ends. For the CDR3, the DNA is TGTGCCAGCAGTGAGTCTCCGCGTCAGTATTTT. Its translation: CASSESPRQYF.

The genes are TRBV7-9 and TRBJ2-1; D is perhaps TRBD2 (5 bases). V shed 5 bases and J shed 8 bases, with 16 bases lying between them. Looked up from germline, CDR1 is SEHNR and CDR2 is FQNEAQ (reference sequence). The CDR3 loop spans 14 amino acids. CDR3 DNA sequence: TGTGCCAGCAGCCGCTCTACCGGCGGGCATGAGCAGTTCTTC. This gives the protein CASSRSTGGHEQFF. Based on the CDR3 plus reference TRBV7-9 and TRBJ2-1, the full variable domain is DTGVSQNPRHKITKRGQNVTFRCDPISEHNRLYWYRQTLGQGPEFLTYFQNEAQLEKSRLLSDRFSAERPKGSFSTLEIQRTEQGDSAMYLCASSRSTGGHEQFFGPGTRLTVL.

The CDR3 is CASSGLAGGGDEQFF. In DNA form, the CDR3 reads TGCGCCAGCAGCGGGCTAGCGGGAGGTGGGGATGAGCAGTTCTTC. The genes are TRBV5-1 and TRBJ2-1; 11 nucleotides match TRBD2. Losses at the gene ends were 4 bases for V and 8 bases for J; bases not matched to a gene: 8. Germline V CDR1 and CDR2: SGHRS, YFSETQ. This CDR3 is built from 15 residues.

This clone was observed a handful of times. The V gene is TRBV19, the J gene TRBJ2-1; D may be TRBD1 (5 bases). Trimming cost V 4 bases and J 4 bases, with 14 bases left between them. The CDR3 sequence is 15 residues long. Germline V gene data show CDR1 as LNHDA and CDR2 as SQIVND (reference sequence). In DNA, the CDR3 is TGTGCCAGTAGTAGAGTGGGGCTGGAATACAATGAGCAGTTCTTC. Translated, it gives CASSRVGLEYNEQFF.

The chain links TRBV27 to TRBJ2-2; weak D call: TRBD2 (5 bases). This CDR3 comprises 13 residues. From germline, CDR1 is MNHEY and CDR2 SMNVEV (reference sequence). V was cut by 3 bases and J by 5 bases, with 7 bases left in between. The CDR3 DNA reads as TGTGCCAGCAGTTTTCGGGGAACCGGGGAGCTGTTTTTT. Translating gives CASSFRGTGELFF.

This chain uses TRBV11-1 with TRBJ2-7; D possibly corresponds to TRBD2 (6 bases). V lost 2 bases, J lost 6 bases, and 14 bases lay in between. CDR3 length: 14 residues. CDR1 and CDR2 (germline): SGHAT, FQDESV (reference sequence). The CDR3 reads CASSLTSFVGEQYF. CDR3 sequence (DNA): TGTGCCAGCAGCTTAACTAGCTTCGTCGGCGAGCAGTACTTC. Based on the CDR3 plus reference TRBV11-1 and TRBJ2-7, the full variable domain is EAEVAQSPRYKITEKSQAVAFWCDPISGHATLYWYRQILGQGPELLVQFQDESVVDDSQLPKDRFSAERLKGVDSTLKIQPAELGDSAMYLCASSLTSFVGEQYFGPGTRLTVT.

The J gene is TRBJ1-5, the V gene TRBV6-1; no definite D call. Per the germline V gene, CDR1 is MNHNS and CDR2 is SASEGT. The CDR3 contains 15 residues. Trimming took off 2 bases at V and 2 bases at J, with 10 bases between the two ends. The chain's CDR3 is CASSELSIGNQPQHF. The DNA of the CDR3 is TGTGCCAGCAGTGAACTGTCCATAGGCAATCAGCCCCAGCATTTT.

This chain joins TRBV28 and TRBJ2-7, with 9 bases lining up with TRBD2. The CDR3 is made up of 16 amino acids. The V segment lost 2 bases and the J segment 3 bases; nucleotides outside the gene matches: 8. CDR1 is MDHEN and CDR2 is SYDVKM in the germline V gene. DNA for the CDR3: TGTGCCAGCAGTTTAGGTCTAGCGGGGATTCACTACGAGCAGTACTTC. Its protein product is CASSLGLAGIHYEQYF. The whole variable domain, filled in from reference TRBV28 and TRBJ2-7, reads DVKVTQSSRYLVKRTGEKVFLECVQDMDHENMFWYRQDPGLGLRLIYFSYDVKMKEKGDIPEGYSVSREKKERFSLILESASTNQTSMYLCASSLGLAGIHYEQYFGPGTRLTVT.

This clone has only one observation. J is TRBJ1-4 and V is TRBV7-9; D is uncertain. V lost 5 bases, J lost 4 bases, and 8 bases lay in between. From germline, CDR1 is SEHNR and CDR2 FQNEAQ (reference sequence). CDR3 length: 13 residues. The CDR3 nucleotides read TGTGCCAGCAGCGGGGTATTTAATGAAAAACTGTTTTTT. As protein: CASSGVFNEKLFF.

This clone was observed a few times. This chain joins TRBV5-1 and TRBJ1-2, with no clear D. V was pared by 4 bases and J by 5 bases, with 12 bases between. The germline V gene encodes CDR1 SGHRS and CDR2 YFSETQ. The CDR3 length is 13 residues. CDR3 sequence: CASSAAEGYGYTF. As DNA, the CDR3 is TGCGCCAGCAGCGCCGCGGAAGGGTATGGCTACACCTTC.

This chain joins TRBV5-6 and TRBJ1-3; D is unresolved. Between the trimmed V and J ends, which lost 7 bases and 0 bases, there was a span of 11 bases. This CDR3 has 14 amino acids. From germline, CDR1 is SGHDT and CDR2 YYEEEE. CDR3 in amino acids: CASFGRGSGNTIYF. CDR3 in DNA: TGTGCCAGCTTTGGGAGAGGCTCTGGAAACACCATATATTTT.

This sequence joins TRBV7-2 and TRBJ2-7; a possible D gene is TRBD2 (6 bases). Germline CDR1 is SGHTA and CDR2 is FQGNSA. This CDR3 contains 13 residues. Trimming pared 3 bases from V and 2 bases from J, leaving 8 bases between. The CDR3 sequence is CASSFGTPYEQYF. The CDR3 coding sequence is TGTGCCAGCAGCTTTGGGACTCCCTACGAGCAGTACTTC.

Comment on this clone: Within the sample, other DNA sequences also encode this same CDR3. This chain links TRBV30 with TRBJ1-4, with 8 bases identical to TRBD1. V gave up 2 bases and J gave up 7 bases; unmatched junction bases: 6. Germline loops: CDR1 GTSNPN, CDR2 SVGIG (reference sequence). This CDR3 spans 14 amino acids. CDR3 in amino acids: CAWSSGQGGEKLFF. The CDR3 nucleotides read TGTGCCTGGAGTTCCGGACAGGGAGGTGAAAAACTGTTTTTT.

This sequence joins TRBV30 and TRBJ1-5, with D possibly TRBD1 on 5 matching bases. In germline, CDR1 is GTSNPN, CDR2 SVGIG (reference sequence). The length of the CDR3 is 16 residues. Trimming pared 1 base from V and 6 bases from J, leaving 19 bases between. CDR3 in DNA: TGTGCCTGGAGTGCCGTTGAGCGTCGGGGCGGTCAGCCCCAGCATTTT. It yields the protein CAWSAVERRGGQPQHF. Full variable domain (rest looked up from reference TRBV30 and TRBJ1-5): SQTIHQWPATLVQPVGSPLSLECTVEGTSNPNLYWYRQAAGRGLQLLFYSVGIGQISSEVPQNLSASRPQDRQFILSSKKLLLSDSGFYLCAWSAVERRGGQPQHFGDGTRLSIL.